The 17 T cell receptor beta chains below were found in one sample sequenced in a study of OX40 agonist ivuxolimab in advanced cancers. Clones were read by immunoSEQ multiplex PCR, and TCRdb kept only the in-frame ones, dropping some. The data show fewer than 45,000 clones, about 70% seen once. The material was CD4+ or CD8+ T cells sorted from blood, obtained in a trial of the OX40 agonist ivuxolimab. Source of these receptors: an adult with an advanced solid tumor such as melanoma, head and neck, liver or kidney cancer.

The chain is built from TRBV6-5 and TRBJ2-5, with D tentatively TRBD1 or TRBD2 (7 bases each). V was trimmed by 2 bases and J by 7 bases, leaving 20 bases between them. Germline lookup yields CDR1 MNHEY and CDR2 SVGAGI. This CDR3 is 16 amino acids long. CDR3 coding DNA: TGTGCCAGCAGTTACCCCCGGCAGGGGGGGTATTGGACCCAGTACTTC. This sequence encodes CASSYPRQGGYWTQYF.

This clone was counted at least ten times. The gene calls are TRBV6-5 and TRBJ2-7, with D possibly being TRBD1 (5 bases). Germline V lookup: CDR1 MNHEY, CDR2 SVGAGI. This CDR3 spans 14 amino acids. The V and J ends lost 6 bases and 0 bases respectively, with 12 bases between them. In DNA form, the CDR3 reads TGTGCCAGCAGGACAGATTTCAGCTCCTACGAGCAGTACGTC. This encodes CASRTDFSSYEQYV.

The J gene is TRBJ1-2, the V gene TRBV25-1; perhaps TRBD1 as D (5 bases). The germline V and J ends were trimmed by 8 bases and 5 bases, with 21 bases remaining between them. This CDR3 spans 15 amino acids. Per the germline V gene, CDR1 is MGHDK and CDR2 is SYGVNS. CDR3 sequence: CASFPRERLGYGYTF. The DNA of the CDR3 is TGTGCCAGCTTTCCCAGGGAACGACTGGGTTATGGCTACACCTTC.

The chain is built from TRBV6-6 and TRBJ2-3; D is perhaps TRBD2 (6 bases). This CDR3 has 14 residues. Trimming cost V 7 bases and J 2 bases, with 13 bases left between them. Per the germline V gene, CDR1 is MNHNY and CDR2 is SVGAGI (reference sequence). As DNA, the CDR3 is TGTGCCAGCACGAACCGGGACTTCACAGATACGCAGTATTTT. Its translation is CASTNRDFTDTQYF.

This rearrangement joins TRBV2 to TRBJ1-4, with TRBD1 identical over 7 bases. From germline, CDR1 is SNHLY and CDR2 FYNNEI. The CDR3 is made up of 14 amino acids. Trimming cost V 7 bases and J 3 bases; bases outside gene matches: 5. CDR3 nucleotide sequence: TGTGCCAGCATGACAGGGCTGGCTAATGAAAAACTGTTTTTT. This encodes CASMTGLANEKLFF.

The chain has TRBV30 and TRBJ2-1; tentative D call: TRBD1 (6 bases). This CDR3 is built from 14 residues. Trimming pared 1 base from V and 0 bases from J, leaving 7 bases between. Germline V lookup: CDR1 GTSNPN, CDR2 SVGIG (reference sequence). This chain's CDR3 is CAWSGQDSYNEQFF. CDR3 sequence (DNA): TGTGCCTGGAGTGGACAGGACTCCTACAATGAGCAGTTCTTC.

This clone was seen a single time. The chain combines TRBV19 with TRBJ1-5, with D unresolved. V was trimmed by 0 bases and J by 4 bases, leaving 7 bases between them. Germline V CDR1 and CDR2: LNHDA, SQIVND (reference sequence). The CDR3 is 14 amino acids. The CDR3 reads CASSIEQNNQPQHF. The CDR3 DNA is TGTGCCAGTAGTATAGAACAGAATAATCAGCCCCAGCATTTT. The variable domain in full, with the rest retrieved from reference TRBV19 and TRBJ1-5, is DGGITQSPKYLFRKEGQNVTLSCEQNLNHDAMYWYRQDPGQGLRLIYYSQIVNDFQKGDIAEGYSVSREKKESFPLTVTSAQKNPTAFYLCASSIEQNNQPQHFGDGTRLSIL.

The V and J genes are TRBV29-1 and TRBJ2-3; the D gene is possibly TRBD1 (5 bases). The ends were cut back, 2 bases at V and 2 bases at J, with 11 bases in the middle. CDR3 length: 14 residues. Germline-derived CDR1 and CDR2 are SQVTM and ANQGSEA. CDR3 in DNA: TGCAGCGTTGAACAGGGTAACCCCACAGATACGCAGTATTTT. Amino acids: CSVEQGNPTDTQYF.

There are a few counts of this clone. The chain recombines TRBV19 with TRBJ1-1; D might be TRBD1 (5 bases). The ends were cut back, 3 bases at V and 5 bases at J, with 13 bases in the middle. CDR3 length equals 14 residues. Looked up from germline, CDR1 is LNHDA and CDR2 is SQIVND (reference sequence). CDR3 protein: CASSISRGKTEAFF. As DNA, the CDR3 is TGTGCCAGTAGTATTTCAAGGGGAAAAACTGAAGCTTTCTTT. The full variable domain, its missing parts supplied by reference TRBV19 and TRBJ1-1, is DGGITQSPKYLFRKEGQNVTLSCEQNLNHDAMYWYRQDPGQGLRLIYYSQIVNDFQKGDIAEGYSVSREKKESFPLTVTSAQKNPTAFYLCASSISRGKTEAFFGQGTRLTVV.

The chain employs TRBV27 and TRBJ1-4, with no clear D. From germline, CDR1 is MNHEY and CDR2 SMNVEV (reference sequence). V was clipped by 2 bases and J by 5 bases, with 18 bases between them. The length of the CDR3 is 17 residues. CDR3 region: CASSLEDSLTLNEKLFF. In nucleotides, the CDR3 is TGTGCCAGCAGTTTAGAGGACTCCCTTACTTTAAATGAAAAACTGTTTTTT. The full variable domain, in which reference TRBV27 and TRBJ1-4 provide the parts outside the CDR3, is EAQVTQNPRYLITVTGKKLTVTCSQNMNHEYMSWYRQDPGLGLRQIYYSMNVEVTDKGDVPEGYKVSRKEKRNFPLILESPSPNQTSLYFCASSLEDSLTLNEKLFFGSGTQLSVL.

CDR3 nucleotide sequence: TGTGCCAGCAGTGATAAGGGGACGAGCAATCAGCCCCAGCATTTT. Amino acids: CASSDKGTSNQPQHF. The chain couples TRBV6-1 to TRBJ1-5; tentatively, D is TRBD1 (5 bases). Per the germline V gene, CDR1 is MNHNS and CDR2 is SASEGT. This CDR3 is 15 amino acids long. The V and J ends lost 3 bases and 1 base respectively, with 10 bases between them.

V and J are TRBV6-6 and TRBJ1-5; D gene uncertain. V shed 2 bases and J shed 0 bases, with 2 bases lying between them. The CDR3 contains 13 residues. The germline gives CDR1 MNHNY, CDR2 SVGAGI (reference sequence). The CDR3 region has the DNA TGTGCCAGCAGTTACGATAGCAATCAGCCCCAGCATTTT. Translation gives CASSYDSNQPQHF.

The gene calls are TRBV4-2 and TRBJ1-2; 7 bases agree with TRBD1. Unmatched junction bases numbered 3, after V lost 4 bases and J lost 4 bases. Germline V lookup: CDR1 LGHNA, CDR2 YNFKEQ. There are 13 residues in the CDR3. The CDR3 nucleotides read TGTGCCAGCAGCCTGGGGACAGTCTATGGCTACACCTTC. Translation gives CASSLGTVYGYTF.

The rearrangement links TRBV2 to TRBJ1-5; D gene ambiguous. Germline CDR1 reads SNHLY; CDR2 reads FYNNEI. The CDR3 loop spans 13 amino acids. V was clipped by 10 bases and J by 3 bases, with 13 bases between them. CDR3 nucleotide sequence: TGTGCCACCAACCGGGCCAACAATCAGCCCCAGCATTTT. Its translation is CATNRANNQPQHF.

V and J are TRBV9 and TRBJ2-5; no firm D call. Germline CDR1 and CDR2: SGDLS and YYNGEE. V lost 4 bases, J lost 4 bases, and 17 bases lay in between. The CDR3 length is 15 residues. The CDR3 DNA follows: TGTGCCAGCAGCCCCCCGTGGCCGGCCGTAGAGACCCAGTACTTC. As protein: CASSPPWPAVETQYF.

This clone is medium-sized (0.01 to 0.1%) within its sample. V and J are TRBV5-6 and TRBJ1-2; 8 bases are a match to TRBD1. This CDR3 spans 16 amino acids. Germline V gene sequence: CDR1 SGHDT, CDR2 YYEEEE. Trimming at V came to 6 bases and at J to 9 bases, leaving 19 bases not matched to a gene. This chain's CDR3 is CASNYLGGQVVRSYTF. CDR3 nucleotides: TGTGCCAGCAACTACCTCGGGGGACAGGTAGTTCGAAGCTACACCTTC.

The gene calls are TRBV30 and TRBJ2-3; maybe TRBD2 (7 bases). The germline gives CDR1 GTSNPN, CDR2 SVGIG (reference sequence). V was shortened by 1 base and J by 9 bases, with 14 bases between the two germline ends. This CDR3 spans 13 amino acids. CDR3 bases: TGTGCCTGGAGTGATACGGGGAGGGGGACGCAGTATTTT. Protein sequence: CAWSDTGRGTQYF.